This is a list of T cell receptor beta chains from one sample in a study of blood T cell repertoires in COVID-19. Sequencing was performed with immunoSEQ multiplex PCR; in TCRdb, only in-frame clones are kept and a portion is missing. This table holds under 200,000 clones, roughly 79% found once. Material for sequencing was peripheral blood. The receptors stem from a man aged 55 to 70 with active or convalescent COVID-19. CDR3s include the opening cysteine and the closing phenylalanine or tryptophan. Each record gives: V gene, D gene, J gene, clone size, CDR3 DNA, CDR3 protein. A D gene is named only where the DNA matches it firmly. Rows may omit the clone size; those that give it use once, few, many or a size class.

V gene: TRBV6-5; D gene: -; J gene: TRBJ1-5; clone size: once; CDR3 DNA: TGTGCCAGCCGAGACCGGAGGCCCCAGCATTTT; CDR3 protein: CASRDRRPQHF
V gene: TRBV7-3; D gene: TRBD1; J gene: TRBJ2-2; clone size: many; CDR3 DNA: TGTGCCAGCAGCCCGGCAGGGGGCTCAGGGGCCGGGGAGCTGTTTTTT; CDR3 protein: CASSPAGGSGAGELFF
V gene: TRBV6-5; D gene: -; J gene: TRBJ2-7; clone size: once; CDR3 DNA: TGTGCCAGCAGTTACACTTCCGGGCTTCCGGGGGAGCAGTACTTC; CDR3 protein: CASSYTSGLPGEQYF
V gene: TRBV7-2; D gene: -; J gene: TRBJ2-4; clone size: -; CDR3 DNA: TGTGCCAGCAGCTTAGCGGGTCGGGGGATTCAGTACTTC; CDR3 protein: CASSLAGRGIQYF
V gene: TRBV4-3; D gene: -; J gene: TRBJ1-3; clone size: many; CDR3 DNA: TGCGCCAGCAGCCAAATCGCGGGATACGGAAACACCATATATTTT; CDR3 protein: CASSQIAGYGNTIYF
V gene: TRBV4-3; D gene: -; J gene: TRBJ1-3; clone size: -; CDR3 DNA: TGCGCCAGCAGCCAAGATCTATCGTCTGGAAACACCATATATTTT; CDR3 protein: CASSQDLSSGNTIYF
V gene: TRBV5-1; D gene: TRBD1; J gene: TRBJ2-7; clone size: -; CDR3 DNA: TGCGCCAGCAGCTTTGGACAGGGCTCCTACGAGCAGTACTTC; CDR3 protein: CASSFGQGSYEQYF
V gene: TRBV7-2; D gene: -; J gene: TRBJ2-3; clone size: -; CDR3 DNA: TGTGCCAGCAGCTTAAATCTGGCAAAGACGCAGTATTTT; CDR3 protein: CASSLNLAKTQYF
V gene: TRBV5-1; D gene: TRBD2; J gene: TRBJ2-1; clone size: -; CDR3 DNA: TGCGCCAGCAGCTTGGCTAGCGGGAGCAGCTCCTACAATGAGCAGTTCTTC; CDR3 protein: CASSLASGSSSYNEQFF
V gene: TRBV28; D gene: -; J gene: TRBJ1-2; clone size: once; CDR3 DNA: TGTGCCAGCAGCCAAACAGTCTATGGCTACACCTTC; CDR3 protein: CASSQTVYGYTF
V gene: TRBV19; D gene: -; J gene: TRBJ2-7; clone size: -; CDR3 DNA: TGTGCCACTTTGACAGGGACTGAGCAGTACTTC; CDR3 protein: CATLTGTEQYF
V gene: TRBV19; D gene: -; J gene: TRBJ2-2; clone size: -; CDR3 DNA: TGTGCTAGTATCCCTTACCCCCAGGGGGAGCTGTTTTTT; CDR3 protein: CASIPYPQGELFF
V gene: TRBV6-5; D gene: -; J gene: TRBJ1-4; clone size: -; CDR3 DNA: TGTGCCAGCAGCCCCATGGGGGGTCGTAACGAAAAACTGTTTTTT; CDR3 protein: CASSPMGGRNEKLFF
V gene: TRBV5-1; D gene: -; J gene: TRBJ1-1; clone size: once; CDR3 DNA: TGCGCCAGCAGCTTGTCAGGACAGACGATCACTGAAGCTTTCTTT; CDR3 protein: CASSLSGQTITEAFF
V gene: TRBV3-1/TRBV3-2; D gene: TRBD2; J gene: TRBJ2-7; clone size: -; CDR3 DNA: TGTGCCAGCAGCCAAATCCCGAGGGGGGTAGCGGGAGCCTACGAGCAGTACTTC; CDR3 protein: CASSQIPRGVAGAYEQYF
V gene: TRBV21-1; D gene: -; J gene: TRBJ1-3; clone size: -; CDR3 DNA: TGTGCCAGCATCTTTACTCTTCACCGGGACAGGGGTAGAAACACCATATATTTT; CDR3 protein: CASIFTLHRDRGRNTIYF
V gene: TRBV5-3; D gene: -; J gene: TRBJ1-2; clone size: few; CDR3 DNA: TGTGCCAGAAGCCCGAGTTGGTCCAACTATGGCTACACCTTC; CDR3 protein: CARSPSWSNYGYTF
V gene: TRBV2; D gene: TRBD1; J gene: TRBJ1-2; clone size: -; CDR3 DNA: TGTGCCAGCAGTGTGGACAGGACCTATGGCTACACCTTC; CDR3 protein: CASSVDRTYGYTF
V gene: TRBV19; D gene: TRBD2; J gene: TRBJ2-1; clone size: once; CDR3 DNA: TGTGCCAGTAGTATACCCACCGGGACTAGCGGGGGCAATGAGCAGTTCTTC; CDR3 protein: CASSIPTGTSGGNEQFF
V gene: TRBV28; D gene: -; J gene: TRBJ1-2; clone size: -; CDR3 DNA: TGTGCCAGCGGCCGGACTCCTAACTATGGCTACACCTTC; CDR3 protein: CASGRTPNYGYTF
V gene: TRBV2; D gene: TRBD2; J gene: TRBJ2-1; clone size: -; CDR3 DNA: TGTGCCAGCAGGAGGGCTAGCGGGAGAAACCCTGAGCAGTTCTTC; CDR3 protein: CASRRASGRNPEQFF
V gene: TRBV7-2; D gene: TRBD1; J gene: TRBJ2-5; clone size: -; CDR3 DNA: TGTGCCAGCAGCTTACAGGGGGCCGAGACCCAGTACTTC; CDR3 protein: CASSLQGAETQYF
V gene: TRBV10-3; D gene: TRBD1; J gene: TRBJ1-4; clone size: -; CDR3 DNA: TGTGCCATCAGTGAGCGGACAGGGCGTGAAAAACTGTTTTTT; CDR3 protein: CAISERTGREKLFF
V gene: TRBV5-4; D gene: -; J gene: TRBJ1-2; clone size: once; CDR3 DNA: TGTGCCAGCAGCTTGGCCACGGGAAACCGGGCTGGCTACACCTTC; CDR3 protein: CASSLATGNRAGYTF
V gene: TRBV28; D gene: -; J gene: TRBJ2-7; clone size: once; CDR3 DNA: TGTGCCAGCAGCCTACCTCAAGGGGACGAGCAGTACTTC; CDR3 protein: CASSLPQGDEQYF
V gene: TRBV19; D gene: TRBD2; J gene: TRBJ2-3; clone size: -; CDR3 DNA: TGTGCCAGTAGTATCCTAGCGGGAGGAAGGACAGATACGCAGTATTTT; CDR3 protein: CASSILAGGRTDTQYF
V gene: TRBV7-3; D gene: -; J gene: TRBJ2-3; clone size: -; CDR3 DNA: TGTGCCAGCAGCTTAACTGGGCGAAGCACAGATACGCAGTATTTT; CDR3 protein: CASSLTGRSTDTQYF
V gene: TRBV3-1/TRBV3-2; D gene: -; J gene: TRBJ1-1; clone size: -; CDR3 DNA: TGTGCCAGCAGCCAAGGGAAACGGACAATAGCTTTCTTT; CDR3 protein: CASSQGKRTIAFF
V gene: TRBV6-5; D gene: -; J gene: TRBJ1-1; clone size: -; CDR3 DNA: TGTGCCAGCCCAGGGGCCTACACTGAAGCTTTCTTT; CDR3 protein: CASPGAYTEAFF
V gene: TRBV7-2; D gene: -; J gene: TRBJ2-1; clone size: -; CDR3 DNA: TGTGCCAGCAGCGGGGAAGCTAGCGATGAGCAGTTCTTC; CDR3 protein: CASSGEASDEQFF
V gene: TRBV12-5; D gene: -; J gene: TRBJ2-1; clone size: -; CDR3 DNA: TGTGCTAGTGGCCGCTCTAGAAATGAGCAGTTCTTC; CDR3 protein: CASGRSRNEQFF
V gene: TRBV3-1/TRBV3-2; D gene: TRBD2; J gene: TRBJ2-7; clone size: -; CDR3 DNA: TGTGCCAGCAGCCACCGACTAGCGGGAGTAATCTACGAGCAGTACTTC; CDR3 protein: CASSHRLAGVIYEQYF
V gene: TRBV11-2; D gene: TRBD1; J gene: TRBJ1-1; clone size: -; CDR3 DNA: TGTGCCAGCAGTTTCACAGGGGGCGAAACTGAAGCTTTCTTT; CDR3 protein: CASSFTGGETEAFF
V gene: TRBV27; D gene: TRBD1; J gene: TRBJ1-2; clone size: -; CDR3 DNA: TGTGCCAGCAGTCCCGGGGACAGGTTCTATGGCTACACCTTC; CDR3 protein: CASSPGDRFYGYTF
V gene: TRBV11-3; D gene: TRBD2; J gene: TRBJ2-1; clone size: -; CDR3 DNA: TGTGCCAGCAGCTTAGTATTTAGCGGGAGCGACAATGAGCAGTTCTTC; CDR3 protein: CASSLVFSGSDNEQFF
V gene: TRBV5-1; D gene: TRBD1; J gene: TRBJ2-2; clone size: many; CDR3 DNA: TGCGCCACCAAAGAAACAGGGGTTCACACCGGGGAGCTGTTTTTT; CDR3 protein: CATKETGVHTGELFF
V gene: TRBV18; D gene: TRBD1; J gene: TRBJ1-2; clone size: -; CDR3 DNA: TGTGCCAGCTCACCCAGGGGGTCGGTCTATGGCTACACCTTC; CDR3 protein: CASSPRGSVYGYTF
V gene: TRBV7-6; D gene: -; J gene: TRBJ2-2; clone size: -; CDR3 DNA: TGTGCCAGCAGCTTACTAGGTCGGAAGCTGTTTTTT; CDR3 protein: CASSLLGRKLFF
V gene: TRBV5-4; D gene: -; J gene: TRBJ2-7; clone size: -; CDR3 DNA: TGTGCCAGCAGCTTGTATCACAACCCCTACGAGCAGTACTTC; CDR3 protein: CASSLYHNPYEQYF
V gene: TRBV19; D gene: -; J gene: TRBJ2-1; clone size: -; CDR3 DNA: TGTGCCAGTAGACAAAGGACAGACAATGAGCAGTTCTTC; CDR3 protein: CASRQRTDNEQFF
V gene: TRBV6-4; D gene: -; J gene: TRBJ2-6; clone size: many; CDR3 DNA: TGTGCCAGCAGTGCGGCAGGGACAGGGGCCAACGTCCTGACTTTC; CDR3 protein: CASSAAGTGANVLTF
V gene: TRBV3-1/TRBV3-2; D gene: TRBD2; J gene: TRBJ2-7; clone size: once; CDR3 DNA: TGTGCCAGCAGCCAAATGGCTAGCGGGAGTGGCGAGCAGTACTTC; CDR3 protein: CASSQMASGSGEQYF
V gene: TRBV4-3; D gene: TRBD2; J gene: TRBJ2-7; clone size: once; CDR3 DNA: TGCGCCAGCAGCCTCACTAGGGAGGGCCCAGGCGAGCAGTACTTC; CDR3 protein: CASSLTREGPGEQYF
V gene: TRBV27; D gene: TRBD1; J gene: TRBJ2-7; clone size: -; CDR3 DNA: TGTGCCAGTGGGACGGACAGGTTCGGGCAGTACTTC; CDR3 protein: CASGTDRFGQYF
V gene: TRBV11-2; D gene: TRBD1; J gene: TRBJ1-2; clone size: few; CDR3 DNA: TGTGCCAGCAGCCTCTTACAGGGGTGGAACTATGGCTACACCTTC; CDR3 protein: CASSLLQGWNYGYTF
V gene: TRBV9; D gene: TRBD1; J gene: TRBJ2-3; clone size: -; CDR3 DNA: TGTGCCAGCAGCGTCCCGACAGGGGCGGTAGATACGCAGTATTTT; CDR3 protein: CASSVPTGAVDTQYF
V gene: TRBV28; D gene: TRBD2; J gene: TRBJ2-1; clone size: -; CDR3 DNA: TGTGCCAGCACCCCTAGCGGGTTTTACAATGAGCAGTTCTTC; CDR3 protein: CASTPSGFYNEQFF
V gene: TRBV15; D gene: TRBD1; J gene: TRBJ2-7; clone size: -; CDR3 DNA: TGTGCCACCAGCGAAAGACAGGGGTCCTACGAGCAGTACTTC; CDR3 protein: CATSERQGSYEQYF